The 15 T cell receptor beta chains reported below all come from one sample, sequenced in a study of cytomegalovirus exposure and HLA in healthy donors. Produced via immunoSEQ multiplex PCR; TCRdb's table is partial and in-frame only. The repertoire consists of 90,000 to 150,000 clones, with more than 70% occurring once and the leading ten covering 4.5% to 6%. The source material was PBMCs. These receptors all come from a man between 18 and 29 years old in good health and CMV-seronegative.

CDR3 in DNA: TGTGCCAGCAGTTTAAGTAGCGGGGAGGCGGATACGCAGTATTTT. As protein: CASSLSSGEADTQYF. V and J are TRBV27 and TRBJ2-3; TRBD2 matches 8 bases. The CDR3 runs 15 residues. V dropped 2 bases and J dropped 6; count of bases not matched to a gene: 7. CDR1 and CDR2 (germline): MNHEY, SMNVEV (reference sequence).

V and J are TRBV10-3 and TRBJ2-7; 9 bases align to TRBD1. Germline CDR1 and CDR2: ENHRY and SYGVKD. Trimming removed 6 bases from V and 0 bases from J; junction bases left unmatched: 12. The CDR3 runs 17 residues. This CDR3 is CAISRDRDPRSSYEQYF. The DNA of the CDR3 is TGTGCCATCAGCCGGGACAGGGACCCCAGGAGCTCCTACGAGCAGTACTTC.

The chain has TRBV29-1 and TRBJ2-7; 7 nucleotides align to TRBD1. Germline assignment: CDR1 SQVTM and CDR2 ANQGSEA. The CDR3 totals 12 residues. The trim removed 4 bases at V and 2 bases at J, leaving 2 bases unmatched. The CDR3: CSVGGQPYEQYF. The CDR3 DNA follows: TGCAGCGTTGGGGGACAGCCCTACGAGCAGTACTTC.

This chain joins TRBV11-1 and TRBJ1-1, with 8 bases aligning to TRBD1. The CDR3 loop spans 13 amino acids. Per the germline V gene, CDR1 is SGHAT and CDR2 is FQDESV (reference sequence). V was pared by 3 bases and J by 7 bases, with 4 bases of the junction left unmatched. The DNA for the CDR3 is TGTGCCAGCAGCTTTTCCAGGGGGCGTGAAGCTTTCTTT. It codes for CASSFSRGREAFF.

The CDR3 here is CAARTSGGPGSEQYF. CDR3 nucleotide sequence: TGTGCCGCAAGGACTAGCGGGGGGCCCGGGAGCGAGCAGTACTTC. The chain links TRBV27 to TRBJ2-7, with 14 bases matching TRBD2. Per germline, CDR1 MNHEY and CDR2 SMNVEV (reference sequence). V lost 11 bases, J lost 6 bases, and 12 bases stayed unmatched. This CDR3 has 15 amino acids.

The chain combines TRBV5-1 with TRBJ2-7; 7 bases match TRBD2. Looked up from germline, CDR1 is SGHRS and CDR2 is YFSETQ. V shed 4 bases, J shed 2 bases, and the junction held 3 bases outside the gene matches. The CDR3 extends over 13 amino acids. The CDR3 sequence: CASSRDYTYEQYF. The CDR3 DNA reads as TGCGCCAGCAGCAGGGACTATACCTACGAGCAGTACTTC.

This chain links TRBV19 with TRBJ1-5, with D possibly being TRBD1 (6 bases). The CDR3 has 14 residues. V shed 3 bases and J shed 5 bases, with 11 bases lying between them. Germline CDR1 reads LNHDA; CDR2 reads SQIVND (reference sequence). The CDR3 region is CASSIGGGHQPQHF. The CDR3 nucleotides are TGTGCCAGTAGTATCGGCGGGGGGCATCAGCCCCAGCATTTT.

The rearrangement joins TRBV7-8 to TRBJ2-5, with D tentatively TRBD2 (5 bases). Trimming removed 5 bases from V and 7 bases from J, with 5 bases in between. Germline V gene sequence: CDR1 SGHVS, CDR2 FQNEAQ. CDR3 length: 10 amino acids. This CDR3 reads CASSEGTQYF. CDR3 DNA sequence: TGTGCCAGCAGCGAGGGGACCCAGTACTTC.

The V call is TRBV2, the J call TRBJ2-5; maybe TRBD1 (6 bases). Germline CDR1 is SNHLY and CDR2 is FYNNEI. The CDR3 loop spans 15 amino acids. Deletions cut 8 bases from V and 5 bases from J, with 21 bases between. In DNA, the CDR3 is TGTGCCAGCCCCACACTCGGGCAGGGGATGGAGACCCAGTACTTC. This sequence encodes CASPTLGQGMETQYF.

The chain employs TRBV13 and TRBJ2-2, with 9 bases matching TRBD2. The CDR3 sequence is 17 residues long. Per germline, CDR1 PRHDT and CDR2 FYEKMQ (reference sequence). The ends lost 2 bases at V and 6 bases at J; junction bases unmatched: 10. The CDR3 here is CASSLRGGGAEAGELFF. CDR3 in DNA: TGTGCCAGCAGCTTACGTGGCGGGGGGGCCGAGGCCGGGGAGCTGTTTTTT. The full variable domain, rest sourced from reference TRBV13 and TRBJ2-2, is AAGVIQSPRHLIKEKRETATLKCYPIPRHDTVYWYQQGPGQDPQFLISFYEKMQSDKGSIPDRFSAQQFSDYHSELNMSSLELGDSALYFCASSLRGGGAEAGELFFGEGSRLTVL.

The genes are TRBV6-1 and TRBJ2-5; 10 nucleotides match TRBD2. V lost 5 bases to trimming and J lost 4 bases; unmatched junction nucleotides: 4. The CDR3 consists of 14 residues. Germline CDR1 reads MNHNS; CDR2 reads SASEGT. CDR3 residues: CASSQVAGGETQYF. The CDR3 nucleotides read TGTGCCAGCAGTCAGGTAGCGGGAGGAGAGACCCAGTACTTC.

The sample holds one count of this clone. J is TRBJ2-7 and V is TRBV30; no firm D call. The CDR3 is 14 residues long. The germline gives CDR1 GTSNPN, CDR2 SVGIG (reference sequence). V was cut by 0 bases and J by 5 bases, with 14 bases left in between. This chain's CDR3 is CAWSVGTPLDEQYF. CDR3 bases: TGTGCCTGGAGTGTCGGTACTCCCCTGGACGAGCAGTACTTC.

This chain joins TRBV30 and TRBJ2-1; 7 bases are shared with TRBD2. The CDR3 is 15 amino acids. With 3 bases clipped from V and 5 bases from J, the junction kept 10 bases outside the gene matches. CDR1 is GTSNPN, CDR2 SVGIG, per germline (reference sequence). The CDR3 loop is CAWRGWASGHNEQFF. DNA for the CDR3: TGTGCCTGGAGGGGGTGGGCTAGCGGACACAATGAGCAGTTCTTC.

The chain uses TRBV6-1 and TRBJ2-5; 10 bases are shared with TRBD2. With V trimmed by 1 base and J by 4 bases, 6 bases remained unmatched. CDR1 is MNHNS, CDR2 SASEGT, per germline. The CDR3 spans 16 residues. As DNA, the CDR3 is TGTGCCAGCAGTGAAGACGTAGCGGGGGGCCGAGAGACCCAGTACTTC. Protein sequence: CASSEDVAGGRETQYF.

The chain combines TRBV19 with TRBJ2-1; TRBD1 might be the D (6 bases). Germline V gene lookup returns CDR1 LNHDA and CDR2 SQIVND (reference sequence). This CDR3 has 16 residues. V gave up 3 bases and J gave up 10 bases, with 22 bases separating them. The CDR3 loop reads CASSMSAGTFTGEQFF. The DNA for the CDR3 is TGTGCCAGTAGTATGAGCGCTGGGACATTCACTGGGGAGCAGTTCTTC.